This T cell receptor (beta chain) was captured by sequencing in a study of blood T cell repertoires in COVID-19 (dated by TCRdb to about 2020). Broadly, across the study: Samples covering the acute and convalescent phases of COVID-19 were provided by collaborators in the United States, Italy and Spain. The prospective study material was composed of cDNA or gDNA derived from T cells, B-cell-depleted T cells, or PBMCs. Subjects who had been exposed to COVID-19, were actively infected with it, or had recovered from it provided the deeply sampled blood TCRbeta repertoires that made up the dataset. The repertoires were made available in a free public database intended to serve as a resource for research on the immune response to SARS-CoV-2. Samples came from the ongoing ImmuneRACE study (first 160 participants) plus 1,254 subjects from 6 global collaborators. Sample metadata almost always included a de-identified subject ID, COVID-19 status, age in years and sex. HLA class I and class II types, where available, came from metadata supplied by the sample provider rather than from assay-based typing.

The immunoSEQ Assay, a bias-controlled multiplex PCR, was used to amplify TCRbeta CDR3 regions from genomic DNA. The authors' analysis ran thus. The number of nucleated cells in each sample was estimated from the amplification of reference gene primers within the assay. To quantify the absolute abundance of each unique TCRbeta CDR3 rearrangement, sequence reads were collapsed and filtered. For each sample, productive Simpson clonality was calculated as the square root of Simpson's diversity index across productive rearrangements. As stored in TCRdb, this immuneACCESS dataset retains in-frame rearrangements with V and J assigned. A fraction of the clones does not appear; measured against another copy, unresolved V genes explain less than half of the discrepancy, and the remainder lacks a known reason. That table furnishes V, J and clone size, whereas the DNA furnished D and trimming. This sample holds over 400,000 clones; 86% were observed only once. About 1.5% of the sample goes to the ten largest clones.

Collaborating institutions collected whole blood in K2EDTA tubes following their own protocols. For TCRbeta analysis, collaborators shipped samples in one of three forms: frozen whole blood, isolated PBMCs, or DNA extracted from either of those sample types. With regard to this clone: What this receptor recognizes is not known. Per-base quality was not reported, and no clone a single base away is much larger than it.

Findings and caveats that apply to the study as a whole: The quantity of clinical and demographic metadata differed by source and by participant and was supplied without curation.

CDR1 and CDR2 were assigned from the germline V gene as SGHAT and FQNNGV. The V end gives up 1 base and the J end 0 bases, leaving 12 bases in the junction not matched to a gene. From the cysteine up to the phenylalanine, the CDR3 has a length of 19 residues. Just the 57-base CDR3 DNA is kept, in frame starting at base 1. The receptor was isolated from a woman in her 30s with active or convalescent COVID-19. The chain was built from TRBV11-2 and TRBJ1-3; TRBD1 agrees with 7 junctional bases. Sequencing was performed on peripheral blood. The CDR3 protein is CASSLAVFPGQISGNTIYF. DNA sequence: TGTGCCAGCAGCTTAGCGGTTTTCCCGGGACAGATCTCTGGAAACACCATATATTTT. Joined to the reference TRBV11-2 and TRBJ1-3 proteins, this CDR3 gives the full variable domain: EAGVAQSPRYKIIEKRQSVAFWCNPISGHATLYWYQQILGQGPKLLIQFQNNGVVDDSQLPKDRFSAERLKGVDSTLKIQPAKLEDSAVYLCASSLAVFPGQISGNTIYFGEGSWLTVV.